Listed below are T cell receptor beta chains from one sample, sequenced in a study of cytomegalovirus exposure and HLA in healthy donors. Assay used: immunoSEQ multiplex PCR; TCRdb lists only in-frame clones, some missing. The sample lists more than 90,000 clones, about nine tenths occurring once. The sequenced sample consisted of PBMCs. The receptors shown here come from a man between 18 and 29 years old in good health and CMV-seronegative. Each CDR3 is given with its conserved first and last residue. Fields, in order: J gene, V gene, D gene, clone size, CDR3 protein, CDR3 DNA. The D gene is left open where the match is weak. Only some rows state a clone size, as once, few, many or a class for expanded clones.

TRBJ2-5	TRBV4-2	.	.	CASSQDYRRKGETQYF	TGTGCCAGCAGCCAAGATTACAGGAGAAAGGGGGAGACCCAGTACTTC
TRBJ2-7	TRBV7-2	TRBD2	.	CASRPTTSGGSYEQYF	TGTGCCAGCAGGCCTACGACTAGCGGGGGGTCCTACGAGCAGTACTTC
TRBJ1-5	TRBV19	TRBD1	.	CASSMVSRGLNQPQHF	TGTGCCAGTAGTATGGTTAGCAGGGGGCTCAATCAGCCCCAGCATTTT
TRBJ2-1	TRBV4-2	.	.	CASSQDVWVRNNEQFF	TGTGCCAGCAGCCAAGATGTGTGGGTCAGGAACAATGAGCAGTTCTTC
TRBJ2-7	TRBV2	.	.	CASKTAGYSYEQYF	TGTGCCAGCAAAACCGCGGGGTATTCCTACGAGCAGTACTTC
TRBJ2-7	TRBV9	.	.	CASSAGGGGGSRYEQYF	TGTGCCAGCAGCGCCGGAGGGGGCGGGGGGTCACGCTACGAGCAGTACTTC
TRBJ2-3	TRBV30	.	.	CASRGSFDTQYF	TGTGCCTCTAGGGGTTCATTCGATACGCAGTATTTT
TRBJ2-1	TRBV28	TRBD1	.	CASRSPRDRIYNEQFF	TGTGCCAGCAGGTCACCGCGGGACAGGATCTACAATGAGCAGTTCTTC
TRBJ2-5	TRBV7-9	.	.	CASQLGETQYF	TGTGCCAGTCAACTAGGGGAGACCCAGTACTTC
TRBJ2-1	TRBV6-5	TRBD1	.	CASLRGRTGEQFF	TGTGCCAGCCTCAGGGGGCGCACCGGTGAGCAGTTCTTC
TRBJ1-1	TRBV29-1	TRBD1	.	CSVERQGNTEAFF	TGCAGCGTTGAGAGACAGGGTAACACTGAAGCTTTCTTT
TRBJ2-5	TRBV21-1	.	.	CASSKGAGQETQYF	TGTGCCAGCAGCAAAGGCGCCGGCCAAGAGACCCAGTACTTC
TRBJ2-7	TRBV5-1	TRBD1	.	CASSLEPGTDDEQYF	TGCGCCAGCAGCCTCGAACCCGGGACAGACGACGAGCAGTACTTC
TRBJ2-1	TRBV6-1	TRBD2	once	CASSDVAGSSYNEQFF	TGTGCCAGCAGTGACGTAGCGGGAAGCTCCTACAATGAGCAGTTCTTC
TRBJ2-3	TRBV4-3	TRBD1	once	CASSQGRQGAVDTQYF	TGCGCCAGCAGCCAAGGAAGACAGGGGGCGGTAGATACGCAGTATTTT
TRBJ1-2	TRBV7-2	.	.	CASSLALGALGGYTF	TGTGCCAGCAGCTTAGCTCTTGGGGCGCTAGGCGGCTACACCTTC
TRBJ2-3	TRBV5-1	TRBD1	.	CASSRPPGQGLDTQYF	TGCGCCAGCAGCAGGCCACCGGGACAGGGATTAGATACGCAGTATTTT
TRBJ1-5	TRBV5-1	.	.	CASSLAGTYNQPQHF	TGCGCCAGCAGCTTGGCCGGGACTTACAATCAGCCCCAGCATTTT
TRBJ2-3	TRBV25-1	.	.	CASSESPTVSYEDTQYF	TGTGCCAGCAGTGAATCCCCCACAGTTTCCTACGAAGATACGCAGTATTTT
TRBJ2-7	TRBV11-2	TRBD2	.	CASSSDGGVDEQYF	TGTGCCAGCAGCTCCGATGGGGGGGTGGACGAGCAGTACTTC
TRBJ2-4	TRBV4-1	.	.	CASSQVQGSERIQYF	TGCGCCAGCAGCCAAGTACAGGGATCCGAACGCATTCAGTACTTC
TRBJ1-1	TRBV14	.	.	CASSPLRTGTRNTEAFF	TGTGCCAGCAGCCCCCTCAGAACCGGGACAAGGAACACTGAAGCTTTCTTT
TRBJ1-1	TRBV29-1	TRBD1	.	CSVALRQGARAFF	TGCAGCGTTGCCTTGAGACAGGGGGCGAGGGCTTTCTTT
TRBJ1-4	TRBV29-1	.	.	CSVSADLGKLFF	TGCAGCGTCTCGGCGGATCTCGGGAAACTGTTTTTT
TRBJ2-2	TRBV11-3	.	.	CASSLGLPNTGELFF	TGTGCCAGCAGCTTGGGACTTCCGAACACCGGGGAGCTGTTTTTT
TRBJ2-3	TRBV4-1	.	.	CASSQVRDTQYF	TGCGCCAGCAGCCAAGTCAGAGATACGCAGTATTTT
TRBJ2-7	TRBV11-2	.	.	CASSLGEIYEQYF	TGTGCCAGCAGCTTAGGAGAAATCTACGAGCAGTACTTC
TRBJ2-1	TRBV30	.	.	CAWSLGHLSYNEQFF	TGTGCCTGGAGTTTAGGACACCTCTCCTACAATGAGCAGTTCTTC
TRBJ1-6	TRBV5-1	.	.	CASSYGPLEGSPLHF	TGTGCCAGCAGCTACGGACCCTTAGAGGGTTCACCCCTCCACTTT
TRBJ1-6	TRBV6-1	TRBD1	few	CASSEDTGVGSPLHF	TGTGCCAGCAGTGAAGATACAGGGGTAGGATCACCCCTCCACTTT
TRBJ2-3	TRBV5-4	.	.	CASSLVPLGAADTQYF	TGTGCCAGCAGCTTGGTACCGTTAGGGGCGGCAGATACGCAGTATTTT
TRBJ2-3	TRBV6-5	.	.	CASSYGPDTQYF	TGTGCCAGCAGTTACGGGCCAGATACGCAGTATTTT
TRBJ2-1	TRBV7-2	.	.	CASSSAGRSSYNEQFF	TGTGCCAGCAGCTCAGCTGGGCGAAGCTCCTACAATGAGCAGTTCTTC
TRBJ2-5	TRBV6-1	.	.	CASRATGQTQETQYF	TGTGCCAGCAGGGCCACCGGACAGACTCAAGAGACCCAGTACTTC
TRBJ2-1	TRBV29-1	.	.	CSVTQGSSYNEQFF	TGCAGCGTTACTCAAGGGAGCTCCTACAATGAGCAGTTCTTC
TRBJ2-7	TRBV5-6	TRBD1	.	CASSLFVLGQGTYEQYF	TGTGCCAGCAGCTTATTCGTACTAGGACAGGGGACCTACGAGCAGTACTTC
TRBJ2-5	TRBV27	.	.	CASSTGRGRETQYF	TGTGCCAGCAGTACGGGCAGGGGTAGAGAGACCCAGTACTTC
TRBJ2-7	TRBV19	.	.	CASSILAGNNYEQYF	TGTGCCAGTAGTATTTTGGCAGGAAATAACTACGAGCAGTACTTC
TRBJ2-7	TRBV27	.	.	CASSLSRDYEQYF	TGTGCCAGCAGTTTAAGCAGGGACTACGAGCAGTACTTC
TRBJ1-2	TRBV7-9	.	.	CASTEGVSNYGYTF	TGTGCCAGCACCGAAGGAGTGTCTAACTATGGCTACACCTTC